The following is a TCR beta chain sequence with its context. Antigen specificity is unknown. The sample originates from a study of cytomegalovirus exposure and HLA in healthy donors. Study-level background: In an earlier analysis, approximately 120 million unique TCR beta sequences were found from 200 million or so T cells. Study-level points and caveats: Listed as cytomegalovirus-associated were 170 or so TCR beta chains. 16,951 TCR beta sequences were associated with HLA alleles at 0.05 false discovery rate in a later analysis.

The V gene end was trimmed by 4 bases and the J gene end by 5 bases; junction bases not matched to a gene: 7. In germline, CDR1 is SGHTA, CDR2 FQGNSA. This CDR3 comprises 14 residues. Primers: 60 Vbeta forward and 13 Jbeta reverse. Repertoires were generated with immunoSEQ multiplex PCR, while TCRdb's copy carries only in-frame clones and drops some. Here the sample spans roughly 100,000 clones, around 72% being singletons. The rearrangement links TRBV7-2 to TRBJ1-1, with 7 positions matching TRBD1. The sequence was collected from a man aged 25-45 years in good health and CMV-seronegative. Specimen: PBMCs. The DNA for the CDR3 is TGTGCCAGCAGCTCAGGGGGGTGGAGTACTGAAGCTTTCTTT. Protein: CASSSGGWSTEAFF.